This is a list of T cell receptor beta chains from one sample in a study of regulatory T cells in long-lasting Graves disease. TCRdb reprocessed the multiplex PCR reads with MiXCR, giving one entry per CDR3 protein. The sample lists approximately 380,000 distinct CDR3 sequences, roughly 20% seen once, with less than 25% in the top ten. Here the sequenced sample was peripheral blood mononuclear cells (PBMCs), taken when the disease was refractory, from a patient treated with antithyroid drugs. These receptors were obtained from a female donor with Graves disease. CDR3s include the opening cysteine and the closing phenylalanine or tryptophan. A D gene is named only where the DNA matches it firmly. Rows give clone size only sometimes, using once, few, many, or a class for an expanded clone.

.	TRBV20-1	TRBJ2-7	TRBD2	CSARDSASGIYEQYF	TGCAGTGCTAGAGATTCGGCTAGCGGGATTTACGAGCAGTACTTC
.	TRBV27	TRBJ2-7	.	CASSLYRDNSYEQYF	TGTGCCAGCAGTTTATATCGGGACAACTCCTACGAGCAGTACTTC
many	TRBV6-1	TRBJ2-2	TRBD2	CASAASGRANTGELFF	TGTGCCAGCGCGGCTAGCGGGAGGGCCAACACCGGGGAGCTGTTTTTT
many	TRBV18	TRBJ1-1	TRBD1	CASSSNRGEGTEAFF	TGTGCCAGCTCTTCCAACAGGGGAGAGGGCACTGAAGCTTTCTTT
few	TRBV7-8	TRBJ2-5	.	CASRLQETQYF	TGTGCCAGCAGGCTACAAGAGACCCAGTACTTC
many	TRBV7-8	TRBJ2-7	.	CASSSDTVYEQYF	TGTGCCAGCAGCTCCGACACGGTCTACGAGCAGTACTTC
.	TRBV5-1	TRBJ1-4	.	CASSPGTTTNEKLFF	TGCGCCAGCAGCCCTGGGACAACAACTAATGAAAAACTGTTTTTT
.	TRBV7-9	TRBJ1-2	.	CASCAPDDPNGYTF	TGTGCCAGCTGCGCCCCCGACGACCCGAATGGCTACACCTTC
many	TRBV5-6	TRBJ1-2	.	CASSPGGGNYGYTF	TGTGCCAGCAGCCCCGGTGGGGGTAACTATGGCTACACCTTC
.	TRBV24-1	TRBJ2-1	TRBD1	CATSDSGTVYNEQFF	TGTGCCACCAGTGATTCCGGGACAGTCTACAATGAGCAGTTCTTC
.	TRBV4-2	TRBJ2-1	TRBD2	CASSQEGSPWLAVSYNEQFF	TGTGCCAGCAGCCAAGAGGGCTCCCCGTGGCTAGCGGTCTCCTACAATGAGCAGTTCTTC
.	TRBV29-1	TRBJ2-7	.	CSVRGLTYEQYF	TGCAGCGTTAGGGGACTGACCTACGAGCAGTACTTC
few	TRBV30	TRBJ1-1	TRBD1	CAWTGQGVTEAFF	TGTGCCTGGACTGGGCAGGGGGTAACTGAAGCTTTCTTT
few	TRBV6-2/TRBV6-3	TRBJ2-3	TRBD1	CASSSTGIADTQYF	TGTGCCAGCAGCTCGACAGGGATTGCAGATACGCAGTATTTT
few	TRBV19	TRBJ2-7	.	CASSIDKLATYEQYF	TGTGCCAGTAGTATCGATAAGCTGGCTACATACGAGCAGTACTTC
few	TRBV14	TRBJ2-1	.	CASSASGGRGYNEQFF	TGTGCCAGCAGTGCATCGGGGGGCCGGGGTTACAATGAGCAGTTCTTC
.	TRBV20-1	TRBJ2-7	TRBD1	CSASQGQEVYEQYF	TGCAGTGCTAGTCAGGGACAGGAGGTCTACGAGCAGTACTTC
.	TRBV19	TRBJ2-3	TRBD1	CASSMAGTGVRDTQYF	TGTGCCAGTAGTATGGCCGGGACAGGGGTAAGAGATACGCAGTATTTT
many	TRBV6-1	TRBJ1-2	TRBD1	CASSPGGALGYTF	TGTGCCAGCAGTCCAGGGGGGGCGCTGGGCTACACCTTC
.	TRBV12-5	TRBJ2-1	TRBD2	CASGLIGLAASVDEQFF	TGTGCTAGTGGTTTGATCGGACTAGCGGCCTCCGTGGATGAGCAGTTCTTC
.	TRBV20-1	TRBJ2-7	.	CSAKGGYEQYF	TGCAGTGCTAAGGGAGGCTACGAGCAGTACTTC
many	TRBV7-9	TRBJ2-5	TRBD2	CASSLSGRSVQETQYF	TGTGCCAGCAGCCTTAGCGGGAGGAGTGTACAAGAGACCCAGTACTTC
.	TRBV7-9	TRBJ2-7	.	CASSNRQQSYEQYF	TGTGCCAGCAGCAACCGACAGCAGTCCTACGAGCAGTACTTC
few	TRBV2	TRBJ1-1	TRBD1	CASRQMTGVNTEAFF	TGTGCCAGCAGGCAAATGACAGGGGTCAACACTGAAGCTTTCTTT
once	TRBV24-1	TRBJ2-1	TRBD2	CATRTRGLSYNEQFF	TGTGCCACCAGGACCCGGGGACTATCCTACAATGAGCAGTTCTTC
few	TRBV30	TRBJ2-2	.	CAWSFVRGPIGELFF	TGTGCCTGGAGTTTTGTCCGGGGGCCCATCGGGGAGCTGTTTTTT
.	TRBV30	TRBJ1-1	.	CAWRVARIEAFF	TGTGCCTGGAGAGTAGCTCGAATCGAAGCTTTCTTT
few	TRBV29-1	TRBJ2-2	.	CSVLGPGDTNTGELFF	TGCAGCGTGCTCGGGCCAGGTGATACGAACACCGGGGAGCTGTTTTTT
.	TRBV7-2	TRBJ2-7	TRBD1	CASSPGQGYHEQYF	TGTGCCAGCAGCCCGGGACAGGGGTACCACGAGCAGTACTTC
.	TRBV19	TRBJ2-2	.	CASTLDLGGELFF	TGTGCCAGTACCCTCGACCTGGGCGGGGAGCTGTTTTTT
few	TRBV20-1	TRBJ1-2	.	CSAPRPKGNYGYTF	TGCAGTGCCCCCCGACCGAAGGGTAACTATGGCTACACCTTC
few	TRBV19	TRBJ1-1	.	CASSIGPGEATEAFF	TGTGCCAGTAGTATCGGTCCCGGGGAGGCCACTGAAGCTTTCTTT
.	TRBV12-3/TRBV12-4	TRBJ1-2	TRBD1	CASSLIAGGTYGYTF	TGTGCCAGCAGTTTAATCGCAGGGGGAACCTATGGCTACACCTTC
few	TRBV12-3/TRBV12-4	TRBJ1-1	.	CASSPRGGISEAFF	TGTGCCAGCAGTCCGAGGGGGGGGATATCGGAAGCTTTCTTT
.	TRBV6-5	TRBJ1-5	TRBD1	CASSYLDRVVVQPQHF	TGTGCCAGCAGTTACCTGGACAGGGTTGTCGTTCAGCCCCAGCATTTT
.	TRBV7-8	TRBJ2-1	.	CASSRGAPRGLEQFF	TGTGCCAGCAGCCGCGGGGCGCCCCGAGGGCTTGAGCAGTTCTTC
many	TRBV20-1	TRBJ1-5	.	CSARDRPSNQPQHF	TGCAGTGCTAGAGATCGACCAAGCAATCAGCCCCAGCATTTT
.	TRBV2	TRBJ2-2	.	CASSLWQPNTGELFF	TGTGCCAGCAGTTTGTGGCAGCCGAACACCGGGGAGCTGTTTTTT
.	TRBV7-9	TRBJ2-7	TRBD2	CASSLTLATSWGEQYF	TGTGCCAGCAGCTTAACATTGGCGACTAGCTGGGGCGAGCAGTACTTC
.	TRBV13	TRBJ2-6	.	CASSLDGLRSGANVLTF	TGTGCCAGCAGCCTAGACGGACTGCGCTCTGGGGCCAACGTCCTGACTTTC
many	TRBV28	TRBJ2-7	TRBD1	CASSPNGAGQGIDEQYF	TGTGCCAGCAGCCCCAACGGGGCGGGACAGGGCATCGACGAGCAGTACTTC
.	TRBV25-1	TRBJ2-2	.	CASSDYFSGELFF	TGTGCCAGCAGTGATTATTTCTCCGGGGAGCTGTTTTTT
.	TRBV5-1	TRBJ1-1	.	CASRSLPGGSSEAFF	TGCGCCAGCAGAAGTCTCCCGGGCGGCTCTAGTGAAGCTTTCTTT
few	TRBV12-3/TRBV12-4	TRBJ2-2	.	CASRRRVTDTGELFF	TGTGCCAGCAGACGCAGGGTGACGGACACCGGGGAGCTGTTTTTT
few	TRBV20-1	TRBJ2-7	TRBD2	CSAQRTSGLYEQYF	TGCAGTGCTCAGCGGACTAGCGGTCTCTACGAGCAGTACTTC
.	TRBV27	TRBJ2-4	TRBD2	CASRVFREGNIQYF	TGTGCCAGCAGGGTTTTTCGGGAGGGGAACATTCAGTACTTC
.	TRBV19	TRBJ1-1	.	CASRQADTEAFF	TGTGCCAGTAGGCAGGCCGACACTGAAGCTTTCTTT
.	TRBV7-3	TRBJ1-4	TRBD1	CASSLTGGPSEKLFF	TGTGCCAGCAGCCTAACAGGGGGCCCTAGTGAAAAACTGTTTTTT
many	TRBV7-2	TRBJ2-5	TRBD2	CASSLQASGIRETQYF	TGTGCCAGCAGCTTACAGGCTAGCGGGATCAGAGAGACCCAGTACTTC
.	TRBV5-8	TRBJ1-5	TRBD1	CASSILWTGVGSNQPQHF	TGTGCCAGCAGCATACTCTGGACAGGGGTCGGAAGCAATCAGCCCCAGCATTTT
.	TRBV6-1	TRBJ1-5	.	CASSEALTGSGQPQHF	TGTGCCAGCAGTGAAGCCCTGACAGGATCTGGCCAGCCCCAGCATTTT
many	TRBV20-1	TRBJ2-5	.	CSALVFRDGKETQYF	TGCAGTGCACTAGTTTTTCGGGACGGCAAAGAGACCCAGTACTTC
.	TRBV5-1	TRBJ2-1	.	CASSPTSYNEQFF	TGCGCCAGCAGCCCGACTAGCTACAATGAGCAGTTCTTC
.	TRBV6-2/TRBV6-3	TRBJ2-2	.	CASRVGAGELFF	TGTGCCAGTAGAGTTGGGGCCGGGGAGCTGTTTTTT
many	TRBV18	TRBJ1-5	TRBD1	CASSPETGGQQPQHF	TGTGCCAGCTCACCAGAGACAGGGGGCCAACAGCCCCAGCATTTT
many	TRBV28	TRBJ2-2	.	CASSTGLGAGELFF	TGTGCCAGCAGTACAGGCCTAGGCGCCGGGGAGCTGTTTTTT
few	TRBV7-9	TRBJ1-1	.	CASSTRDTVNTEAFF	TGTGCCAGCAGCACACGGGACACCGTGAACACTGAAGCTTTCTTT
few	TRBV18	TRBJ2-7	.	CASSPMGDEQYF	TGTGCCAGCTCACCAATGGGCGACGAGCAGTACTTC
.	TRBV5-1	TRBJ1-3	.	CASSLGLGNTIYF	TGCGCCAGCAGCTTGGGTCTCGGAAACACCATATATTTT
many	TRBV11-2	TRBJ2-5	TRBD2	CASSFRVRGGSGGETQYF	TGTGCCAGCAGCTTTCGGGTTAGAGGCGGGAGCGGAGGAGAGACCCAGTACTTC